This TCR beta chain came from a study of shared clonotypes between healthy human individuals. Clones were read by immunoSEQ multiplex PCR, and TCRdb kept only the in-frame ones, dropping some. The sample records over a million clones, roughly 96% being singletons. Germline loops: CDR1 ENHRY, CDR2 SYGVKD. The V end lost 6 bases, the J end lost 3 bases, and 14 bases lay between the germline ends. This CDR3 contains 14 residues. The chain recombines TRBV10-3 with TRBJ1-2; a possible D gene is TRBD1 (6 bases). This TCR was sampled from a man aged 25 to 45 in good health. Material: naive CD4+ T cells sorted from blood. Specified subset: CD45RA+ positively selected. The CDR3 coding sequence is TGTGCCATCAGCCACCTACAGGGTCACTATGGCTACACCTTC. Its protein product is CAISHLQGHYGYTF.